The entry below gives a single T cell receptor (beta chain) sequence along with its context. The data stem from a study of blood T cells in healthy people across ages. Primed by a sample-barcoded 5' primer and a J-beta primer mix, a second PCR proceeded for roughly 6 to 12 cycles. Via MiXCR, TCRdb re-called the 5' RACE reads, giving one row per CDR3 protein. The sample lists fewer than 900,000 distinct CDR3 sequences, about half seen once, with around a third in the top ten. Per individual sample, total RNA of at least 6 micrograms was extracted. Germline V CDR1 and CDR2: MNHEY, SVGAGI. This CDR3 is built from 17 residues. V was shortened by 4 bases and J by 7 bases, with 26 bases between the two germline ends.

J is TRBJ2-7 and V is TRBV6-5; D may be TRBD2 (6 bases). Sequenced: blood. This receptor was identified in a woman aged 60-75 years in good health. CDR3 region: CASSSPRTGGTGWEQYF. The CDR3 region has the DNA TGTGCCAGCAGTTCCCCCCGGACCGGCGGGACTGGATGGGAGCAGTACTTC.